The entry that follows covers one T cell receptor beta chain sequence. These data are taken from a study of blood T cell repertoires in COVID-19. Overall study context: Acute and convalescent COVID-19 specimens originated in the United States, Italy and Spain. The analysed material was cDNA or gDNA that came from T cells, B-cell-depleted T cells, or PBMCs.

Germline assignment: CDR1 SGDLS and CDR2 YYNGEE. This CDR3 comprises 15 residues. With 0 bases removed from V and 0 bases from J, the gap between germline ends came to 4 bases. Here immunoSEQ multiplex PCR was the method, and the copy in TCRdb shows in-frame clones only, minus some. Among 150,000 to 200,000 clones listed, roughly nine tenths were seen once. This sequence originates from a man aged 65 to 79 with acute or convalescent COVID-19. The V gene is TRBV9, the J gene TRBJ2-6; D remains unclear. Sequencing was performed on peripheral blood. The CDR3 loop reads CASSVDISGANVLTF. As DNA, the CDR3 is TGTGCCAGCAGCGTAGACATCTCTGGGGCCAACGTCCTGACTTTC.